Listed below are T cell receptor beta chains from one sample, sequenced in a study of vaccination and CD4 T cells after COVID-19. TCRdb analysed the PCR reads with MiXCR anew, one entry per CDR3 protein. The sample records approximately 23,000 distinct CDR3 sequences, around 53% being singletons. The source was CD4+ T cells from blood, collected before SARS-CoV-2 vaccination. The source is a human donor who had recovered from COVID-19. CDR3s include the opening cysteine and the closing phenylalanine or tryptophan. A D gene is named only where the DNA matches it firmly. Some rows have no size entry. The others give once, few or many, or a class for an expanded clone.

D gene: NA
clone size: NA
V gene: TRBV7-9
J gene: TRBJ1-1
CDR3 DNA: TGTGCCAGCACCCCAGGTTCTACGGGAGGAGCTTTCTTT
CDR3 protein: CASTPGSTGGAFF

D gene: TRBD2
clone size: once
V gene: TRBV28
J gene: TRBJ2-7
CDR3 DNA: TGTGCCAGCTCTAAAGCGGGAGGATACTACGAGCAGTACTTC
CDR3 protein: CASSKAGGYYEQYF

D gene: NA
clone size: NA
V gene: TRBV4-1
J gene: TRBJ2-7
CDR3 DNA: TGCGCCAGCAGCCAAAGAGGGAAAACCCCCGAGCAGTACTTC
CDR3 protein: CASSQRGKTPEQYF

D gene: NA
clone size: NA
V gene: TRBV27
J gene: TRBJ2-1
CDR3 DNA: TGTGCCAGCCAATCGAGTCTAGCGCGATACAATGAGCAGTTCTTC
CDR3 protein: CASQSSLARYNEQFF

D gene: NA
clone size: NA
V gene: TRBV28
J gene: TRBJ1-2
CDR3 DNA: TGTGCCAGCAGTTTATCGGGGTATGGCTACACCTTC
CDR3 protein: CASSLSGYGYTF

D gene: TRBD1
clone size: NA
V gene: TRBV20-1
J gene: TRBJ1-6
CDR3 DNA: TGCAGTGCTGAGGACAGGCTACCCAATTCACCCCTCCACTTT
CDR3 protein: CSAEDRLPNSPLHF

D gene: TRBD2
clone size: NA
V gene: TRBV28
J gene: TRBJ2-7
CDR3 DNA: TGTGCCAGCAGTAAGGCTAGCGGGAGAACCTACGAGCAGTACTTC
CDR3 protein: CASSKASGRTYEQYF

D gene: NA
clone size: NA
V gene: TRBV6-1
J gene: TRBJ2-5
CDR3 DNA: TGTGCCAGCAGTGTTCACGGACAGACCCAAGAGACCCAGTACTTC
CDR3 protein: CASSVHGQTQETQYF

D gene: TRBD1
clone size: NA
V gene: TRBV6-1
J gene: TRBJ1-3
CDR3 DNA: TGTGCCAGCAGAGGATGGACAGGGGACAGCGGAAACACCATATATTTT
CDR3 protein: CASRGWTGDSGNTIYF

D gene: NA
clone size: NA
V gene: TRBV11-1
J gene: TRBJ2-3
CDR3 DNA: TGTGCCAGCAGTCCCAGGACTCGAATCTACACAGATACGCAGTATTTT
CDR3 protein: CASSPRTRIYTDTQYF

D gene: TRBD1
clone size: NA
V gene: TRBV25-1
J gene: TRBJ1-2
CDR3 DNA: TGTGCCAGCAGTGAATCCTCAACAGGGGGCATTAACTATGGCTACACCTTC
CDR3 protein: CASSESSTGGINYGYTF